This T cell receptor (beta chain) appears in the sequencing data of a study of cytomegalovirus exposure and HLA in healthy donors. Study as a whole: The roughly 120 validation repertoires used the same platform as the 650 to 800 first-cohort repertoires, a later analysis reported. General study results and limits: Through in vitro validation, a few CMV-associated chains were shown to be specific for CMV antigens. The study listed around 150 cytomegalovirus-associated TCR beta chains.

The data were produced by immunoSEQ multiplex PCR, yet TCRdb's version contains in-frame clones alone and is incomplete. This sample has roughly 330,000 clones; 87% occur once, and the top ten carry roughly 1.1%. CDR1 and CDR2 (germline): SNHLY, FYNNEI. J lost 4 bases, V lost 5 bases, and 8 bases had no gene match. CDR3 length: 15 residues. Worth noting for this clone: Antigen specificity is unknown.

The sequence was collected from a woman between 25 and 40 years old in good health and CMV-seropositive. Input material: PBMCs. The chain employs TRBV2 and TRBJ2-5; 9 bases match TRBD1. CDR3 residues: CASSITGGSGETQYF. The CDR3 DNA is TGTGCCAGCAGTATTACAGGGGGCTCAGGAGAGACCCAGTACTTC. Full variable domain (rest looked up from reference TRBV2 and TRBJ2-5): EPEVTQTPSHQVTQMGQEVILRCVPISNHLYFYWYRQILGQKVEFLVSFYNNEISEKSEIFDDQFSVERPDGSNFTLKIRSTKLEDSAMYFCASSITGGSGETQYFGPGTRLLVL.